This T cell receptor (beta chain) was recorded in a study of blood T cell repertoires in COVID-19. Original analysis: Nucleated cell number was recorded as an estimate derived from reference gene primer amplification. The repertoire was sequenced with immunoSEQ multiplex PCR; TCRdb's copy has only in-frame clones and lacks some. D and trimming come from the DNA, and the V and J calls and clone size come from that table. Among 250,000 to 300,000 clones listed, approximately 88% were seen once. Participants were aged roughly 18 to 100 years from about two dozen US areas. Participants' reported clinical history set cohort assignment. Cohort 3 recovery required two negative PCRs, clearance, or symptom resolution. Trimming left V 0 bases short and J 4 bases short, with 6 bases between. This CDR3 spans 14 amino acids. Germline V gene data show CDR1 as SEHNR and CDR2 as FQNEAQ (reference sequence).

What was sequenced was PBMCs or T cells enriched from blood (not recorded which). The rearrangement links TRBV7-9 to TRBJ2-2; D is perhaps TRBD2 (5 bases). The clonotype was recovered from a woman aged 30 to 39 who had recovered from COVID-19. The CDR3 nucleotides read TGTGCCAGCAGCTTAGCCGGGGTCACCGGGGAGCTGTTTTTT. The encoded protein is CASSLAGVTGELFF.